This entry concerns a single T cell receptor beta chain. The clone's antigen remains unknown. No base-level quality is on record; no much larger clone is a single base apart. One collaborating source in Seattle enrolled patients while the patients were actively infected and followed the patients over time throughout the course of disease. Collaborating institutions collected whole blood in K2EDTA tubes following their own protocols. Collaborator samples were shipped for TCRbeta analysis as frozen whole blood, isolated PBMCs, or DNA extracted from either sample type. These data belong to a study of blood T cell repertoires in COVID-19 (dated by TCRdb to 2018 to 2020). Turning to the overall study: The collaborator samples originated in the United States, Italy and Spain and spanned the acute and convalescent phases of COVID-19. Deeply sampled blood TCRbeta repertoires from subjects exposed to, actively infected with, or recovered from COVID-19 were included in the dataset. The material from the prospective study consisted of cDNA or gDNA derived from T cells, B-cell-depleted T cells, or PBMCs. A freely available public database, intended as a resource for researchers studying the immune response to SARS-CoV-2, is where the repertoires were released. Where HLA class I and class II types were available, the types were taken from metadata supplied by the sample provider, not from assay-based typing. The samples were drawn from two sources: the first 160 participants of the ongoing ImmuneRACE study, and over 1,000 subjects contributed by 6 global collaborators. The sample metadata nearly always contained a de-identified subject ID, COVID-19 status, age in years and sex. What the authors observed across the whole study: The amount of clinical and demographic metadata varied by source and participant and was provided uncurated.

Based on the germline V gene (reference sequence), the CDR1 and CDR2 sequences are MNHNY and SVGAGI. Including cysteine and phenylalanine, the CDR3 has 15 amino acids. Only the CDR3 DNA is retained, 45 bases long and in frame from the first base. For this chain, trimming is 4 bases at the V end and 4 bases at the J end, and the number of junction bases without a gene match is 6. TCRbeta CDR3 regions were amplified from genomic DNA by means of the immunoSEQ Assay, a bias-controlled multiplex PCR. For the original study's pipeline: The number of nucleated cells in each sample was estimated from the amplification of reference gene primers within the assay. To quantify the absolute abundance of each unique TCRbeta CDR3 rearrangement, sequence reads were collapsed and filtered. Productive Simpson clonality was computed per sample as the square root of Simpson's diversity index over productive rearrangements. TCRdb holds this immuneACCESS table with in-frame rearrangements only. Some clones are missing; in checked studies, unresolved V genes explain under half, and the rest has no known cause. Clone size and the V and J calls come from that table; the DNA yielded D and trimming. The sample yields fewer than 650,000 clones; around nine tenths were counted once. The top ten constitute roughly 7.4% of the sample.

This TCR came from a woman aged 45-60 years with COVID-19, enrolled during active disease. Sequenced material: peripheral blood. Recombination joined TRBV6-6 with TRBJ1-2; TRBD1 matches 10 bases in the middle. The nucleotide sequence is TGTGCCAGCAGTTCCTCTGGACAGGGGGGCTATGGCTACACCTTC. Protein translation: CASSSSGQGGYGYTF.